The 17 T cell receptor beta chains below were found in one sample sequenced in a study of Tregs in tolerant kidney transplant recipients (dated by TCRdb to between 2018 and 2020). In light of the paper, this sample's time point label describes: 6 months after combined kidney and bone marrow transplant. Related donors were used in the transplants with nonmyeloablative bone marrow transplantation, and mixed chimerism was transient in the human trials. Library method: the immunoSEQ multiplex PCR assay. The clones in this table, taken by TCRdb from immuneACCESS, are in-frame only. Not every clone is retained; where verified, under half of the shortfall comes from an unresolved V gene, and the cause of the rest is unknown. This sample's table carries 11,000 to 15,000 clones. The top ten clones comprise 25% to 30% of the sample. The input for sequencing was CD8+ T cells from blood (PBMCs), taken 6 months after the transplant. The origin of the receptors is a human patient who received a combined kidney and bone marrow transplant. After a transplant, the donor of the graft may account for some T cells.

Note on this clone: The read ends 3 residues before the CDR3 terminus; that terminus is restored from the germline J gene. This chain uses TRBV19 with TRBJ2-2; D gene ambiguous. This CDR3 is built from 14 residues. Germline CDR1 is LNHDA and CDR2 is SQIVND (reference sequence). Incomplete CDR3 DNA: TGTGCCAGTAGTATTCCCGGGTCAAGTTCACCG. Its translation is CASSIPGSSSP. The CDR3 in full is CASSIPGSSSPLFF.

As to this clone: Coverage ceases 3 residues before the CDR3 finishes, and the germline J gene fills in the end. The chain carries TRBV19 and TRBJ1-2, with 11 bases fitting TRBD1. In germline, CDR1 is LNHDA, CDR2 SQIVND (reference sequence). The CDR3 consists of 15 residues. The CDR3 bases that were read are TGTGCCAGTAGTTCCGGGACAGGGGGAACCTACGAC. This sequence encodes CASSSGTGGTYD. The complete CDR3 reads CASSSGTGGTYDYTF.

A remark on this clone: The CDR3 extends 3 residues past the end of the read, so its final part is completed from the germline J gene. V gene TRBV2 combines with J gene TRBJ1-2; TRBD1 matches at 8 bases. CDR3 size: 16 residues. V was pared by 1 base and J by 1 base, with 5 bases of the junction left unmatched. Germline V gene sequence: CDR1 SNHLY, CDR2 FYNNEI. CDR3 DNA (partial): TGTGCCAGCAGTGAAGAGAGGACAGGGATTAACTATGGC. Encoded protein: CASSEERTGINYG. In full, the CDR3 is CASSEERTGINYGYTF.

On this clone itself: The read halts 3 residues ahead of the CDR3 end, with the missing end drawn from the germline J gene. The rearrangement uses TRBV19 and TRBJ2-4, with TRBD1 as a possible D gene (5 bases). From germline, CDR1 is LNHDA and CDR2 SQIVND (reference sequence). This CDR3 spans 11 amino acids. Trimming cost V 3 bases and J 8 bases, with 5 bases left between them. CDR3 amino acids: CASSMGHIQYF. The sequenced CDR3 bases are TGTGCCAGTAGTATGGGGCACATT. The entire variable domain, with the rest obtained from reference TRBV19 and TRBJ2-4, is as follows: DGGITQSPKYLFRKEGQNVTLSCEQNLNHDAMYWYRQDPGQGLRLIYYSQIVNDFQKGDIAEGYSVSREKKESFPLTVTSAQKNPTAFYLCASSMGHIQYFGAGTRLSVL.

As to this clone: The sequenced fragment ends 3 residues before the CDR3 boundary, so the rest is inferred from the germline J gene. The rearrangement uses TRBV27 and TRBJ2-1, with unresolved D. This CDR3 is 12 amino acids long. CDR1 MNHEY and CDR2 SMNVEV come from the germline V gene (reference sequence). V was clipped by 5 bases and J by 9 bases, with 11 bases between them. The DNA read from the CDR3 is TGTGCCAGCAGTGGCGGTCGGAGTGAG. Encoded protein: CASSGGRSE. The CDR3, in full, reads CASSGGRSEQFF.

Turning to this clone: The read stops 3 residues short of the end of the CDR3; the missing end is completed from the germline J gene. This chain connects TRBV20-1 to TRBJ1-2; the D gene is possibly TRBD1 (5 bases). This CDR3 region has 16 residues. Germline V gene data show CDR1 as DFQATT and CDR2 as SNEGSKA (reference sequence). CDR3: CSARDRAGLSTNDYTF. The sequenced CDR3 bases are TGCAGTGCTAGAGATAGGGCGGGACTCAGTACCAATGAC.

Turning to this clone: Other DNA sequences in this specimen translate into the identical CDR3. CDR3 DNA, as far as it was read: TGCGCCAGCAACCCCGGGACAGGAGACGAC. Protein product: CASNPGTGDD. The whole CDR3 sequence reads CASNPGTGDDYTF. This chain connects TRBV10-1 to TRBJ1-2; 8 bases line up with TRBD1. Sequencing ends 3 residues short of the CDR3 end; the germline J gene provides the rest. The CDR3 sequence is 13 residues long. Looked up from germline, CDR1 is WNHNN and CDR2 is SYGVQD (reference sequence).

Comment on this clone: The observed sequence ends 3 residues before the CDR3 terminus, with the missing tail filled in from the germline J gene. This sequence joins TRBV6-2 or TRBV6-3 and TRBJ1-5; D perhaps matches TRBD1 (5 bases). V lost 0 bases and J lost 7, with 10 bases in between. This CDR3 spans 14 amino acids. CDR1 and CDR2 (germline): MNHEY, SVGEGT. The CDR3 is CASSYSQGSQPQHF. Partial CDR3 DNA: TGTGCCAGCAGTTACTCTCAGGGAAGCCAGCCC.

Remarks on this clone: The read halts 3 residues ahead of the CDR3 end, with the missing end drawn from the germline J gene. The chain is built from TRBV2 and TRBJ2-3; TRBD2 aligns across 11 bases. The J segment lost 2 bases and the V segment lost 7 bases, leaving 8 bases of the junction unmatched. The CDR3 has 16 amino acids. Germline loops: CDR1 SNHLY, CDR2 FYNNEI. The CDR3 DNA, read in part, is TGTGCCAGCATAAAAGGGACTAGCGGATTCACAGATACG. This gives the protein CASIKGTSGFTDT. The complete CDR3 sequence is CASIKGTSGFTDTQYF.

Comments on this clone: The read falls 3 residues short of the CDR3 end, and the missing part is taken from the germline J gene. This chain connects TRBV7-2 to TRBJ2-5, with D possibly matching TRBD2 (6 bases). The CDR3 sequence is 14 residues long. V lost 1 base and J 3 bases, leaving 9 bases between the germline ends. Germline V gene sequence: CDR1 SGHTA, CDR2 FQGNSA. CDR3 sequence reads: CASSLGPGEETQYF. CDR3 bases read: TGTGCCAGCAGCTTAGGCCCGGGGGAAGAGACC.

Comments on this clone: The read finishes 3 residues shy of the CDR3 end, and the germline J gene is used to complete it. V usage is TRBV29-1 and J usage is TRBJ1-4; the match to TRBD1 covers 7 bases. CDR1 SQVTM and CDR2 ANQGSEA come from the germline V gene. The V gene end was trimmed by 6 bases and the J gene end by 8 bases; junction bases not matched to a gene: 12. This CDR3 comprises 14 residues. The chain's CDR3 is CSVKTGSGEEKLFF. Partial CDR3 DNA: TGCAGCGTGAAGACAGGGTCCGGAGAAGAAAAA.

With respect to this clone: The read ends 3 residues before the CDR3 terminus; that terminus is restored from the germline J gene. The chain combines TRBV10-3 with TRBJ2-1; 9 positions match TRBD2. This CDR3 is built from 17 residues. CDR1 ENHRY and CDR2 SYGVKD come from the germline V gene. Germline trimming cut 5 bases from V and 5 bases from J; bases unmatched to any gene: 13. Partial CDR3 DNA: TGTGCCATCAGTACCCCCCGGGGGGTAGCGGGAGACAATGAG. Its translation is CAISTPRGVAGDNE. The CDR3 as a whole reads CAISTPRGVAGDNEQFF.

Comment on this clone: At one boundary the junction diverges from the germline segment, which might be a read error. With the read ending 3 residues before the CDR3 end, the germline J gene is used to fill in that end. The J gene is TRBJ1-6, the V gene TRBV7-6; 8 bases line up with TRBD1. Germline V gives CDR1 SGHVS, CDR2 FNYEAQ. The CDR3 spans 13 residues. The CDR3 spells CASSLGQGSALHF. The CDR3 bases that were read are TGTGCCAGCAGCCTCGGACAGGGTTCAGCC. Using reference TRBV7-6 and TRBJ1-6 for the parts outside the CDR3, the full variable domain is GAGVSQSPRYKVTKRGQDVALRCDPISGHVSLYWYRQALGQGPEFLTYFNYEAQQDKSGLPNDRFSAERPEGSISTLTIQRTEQRDSAMYRCASSLGQGSALHFGNGTRLTVT.

CDR3 amino acids: CASSLVRGTGELFF. The CDR3 DNA, read in part, is TGTGCCAGCAGCTTAGTTAGGGGCACCGGGGAG. This chain uses TRBV11-2 with TRBJ2-2, with D possibly matching TRBD1 (5 bases). Coverage ceases 3 residues before the CDR3 finishes, and the germline J gene fills in the end. Deletions cut 1 base from V and 4 bases from J, with 7 bases between. This CDR3 contains 14 residues. Germline V CDR1 and CDR2: SGHAT, FQNNGV.

As to this clone: The read falls 3 residues short of the CDR3 end, and the missing part is taken from the germline J gene. The chain couples TRBV7-8 to TRBJ2-3; 9 bases map to TRBD1. The CDR3 totals 18 residues. From germline, CDR1 is SGHVS and CDR2 FQNEAQ. CDR3 loop: CASSPYRDREESNQPQYF. CDR3 DNA (partial): TGTGCCAGCAGCCCATACCGGGACAGGGAAGAAAGCAATCAGCCG.

With regard to this clone: The missing CDR3 end, 3 residues past where the read stops, is filled in from the germline J gene. The genes are TRBV20-1 and TRBJ1-4, with a possible D match to TRBD1 (5 bases). There are 14 residues in the CDR3. The V end was cut by 0 bases, the J end by 6 bases, with 11 bases between. Germline V gene data show CDR1 as DFQATT and CDR2 as SNEGSKA (reference sequence). CDR3 DNA, as far as it was read: TGCAGTGCTAGAGATGGGTGGGGGGATGAAAAA. Its translation is CSARDGWGDEK. The entire CDR3 reads CSARDGWGDEKLFF.

In the case of this clone: The read ends 3 residues before the CDR3 terminus; that terminus is restored from the germline J gene. The chain employs TRBV28 and TRBJ2-7; possibly TRBD2 for D (6 bases). There are 14 residues in the CDR3. From germline, CDR1 is MDHEN and CDR2 SYDVKM. Trimming took 3 bases from V and 4 from J, leaving 13 bases between them. Here the CDR3 reads CASSFGGGGYEQYF. The sequenced part of the CDR3 DNA is TGTGCCAGCAGTTTCGGGGGAGGAGGGTACGAG. Together with reference TRBV28 and TRBJ2-7, the CDR3 gives the full variable domain: DVKVTQSSRYLVKRTGEKVFLECVQDMDHENMFWYRQDPGLGLRLIYFSYDVKMKEKGDIPEGYSVSREKKERFSLILESASTNQTSMYLCASSFGGGGYEQYFGPGTRLTVT.